This T cell receptor (beta chain) is drawn from a study of blood T cells in healthy people across ages. Findings and limits, study-wide: Expanded clonotype changes were possibly confounded by unknown donor CMV status.

The use of a sample-barcoded 5' primer and a J-beta primer mix characterized a second PCR of about 6 to 12 cycles. With 12 random nucleotides, a template-switch adaptor tagged each individual cDNA molecule. One entry per CDR3 protein results from TCRdb running MiXCR on the 5' RACE reads. This table holds around 620,000 distinct CDR3 sequences, 25% to 30% found once. Every sample had a minimum of 6.5 million PBMCs isolated. In this sample, this clonotype turned up a few times. The antigen is undetermined. Germline CDR1 reads SGHTA; CDR2 reads FQGNSA. The CDR3 spans 12 residues. The V end lost 6 bases, the J end lost 5 bases, and 10 bases lay between the germline ends.

The clonotype was recovered from a woman in her sixties or seventies in good health. Material for sequencing was blood. This chain links TRBV7-2 with TRBJ2-5; D gene uncertain. Here the CDR3 DNA reads TGTGCCAGCAGGGGGTGGATCGAGACCCAGTACTTC. Translation: CASRGWIETQYF. Together with reference TRBV7-2 and TRBJ2-5, the CDR3 gives the full variable domain: GAGVSQSPSNKVTEKGKDVELRCDPISGHTALYWYRQSLGQGLEFLIYFQGNSAPDKSGLPSDRFSAERTGGSVSTLTIQRTQQEDSAVYLCASRGWIETQYFGPGTRLLVL.